The rows below give T cell receptor beta chains drawn from one sample of a study of blood T cells in healthy people across ages. TCRdb reanalysed the 5' RACE reads using MiXCR and keeps one entry per CDR3 protein. The sample includes 600,000 to 1,000,000 distinct CDR3 sequences, roughly 64% of them seen just once. Source material: blood. The receptors here all came from a man in his thirties or forties in good health. The CDR3 runs from the conserved cysteine through the conserved F or W. The order of the fields is CDR3 length, V gene, clone size, D gene, J gene, CDR3 protein, CDR3 DNA. A D gene is named only where the DNA matches it firmly. Size tells how often a clone was seen (once, few, many) or the class of an expanded clone, and some rows leave it out.

>14|TRBV5-6|-|-|TRBJ2-1
CASSWPASGNEQFF
TGTGCCAGCAGCTGGCCGGCCTCCGGGAATGAGCAGTTCTTC
>15|TRBV7-2|-|TRBD2|TRBJ2-3
CASSLGAGDRGTQYF
TGTGCCAGCAGCTTAGGGGCGGGGGACCGTGGTACGCAGTATTTT
>16|TRBV7-3|-|TRBD2|TRBJ2-1
CASSLSGRPSYNEQFF
TGTGCCAGCAGCTTAAGCGGGAGACCGTCCTACAATGAGCAGTTCTTC
>14|TRBV28|few|-|TRBJ2-3
CASSPQGSTDTQYF
TGTGCCAGCAGTCCTCAAGGCAGCACAGATACGCAGTATTTT
>14|TRBV3-1|-|-|TRBJ1-2
CASSQGFGDYGYTF
TGTGCCAGCAGCCAAGGATTCGGGGACTATGGCTACACCTTC
>12|TRBV7-2|few|-|TRBJ2-7
CASSWDDYEQYF
TGTGCCAGCAGCTGGGACGACTACGAGCAGTACTTC
>13|TRBV20-1|-|-|TRBJ2-7
CSASRASPYEQYF
TGCAGTGCTAGTCGAGCCTCTCCCTACGAGCAGTACTTC
>15|TRBV20-1|-|TRBD2|TRBJ2-1
CSATPPGLGFHEQFF
TGCAGTGCTACCCCTCCGGGACTAGGTTTTCACGAGCAGTTCTTC
>14|TRBV20-1|-|-|TRBJ1-1
CSVLSARKNTEAFF
TGCAGTGTGTTGTCGGCCAGAAAGAACACTGAAGCTTTCTTT
>15|TRBV6-5|-|-|TRBJ1-1
CASSDLAGVNTEAFF
TGTGCCAGCAGTGACTTAGCGGGGGTGAACACTGAAGCTTTCTTT
>14|TRBV6-5|-|-|TRBJ2-7
CASSYEVGGYEQYF
TGTGCCAGCAGTTACGAGGTGGGGGGCTACGAGCAGTACTTC
>14|TRBV29-1|-|-|TRBJ2-1
CSVSKQGLGNEQFF
TGCAGCGTTTCAAAGCAGGGGTTGGGCAATGAGCAGTTCTTC
>14|TRBV12-3/TRBV12-4|-|-|TRBJ2-3
CASSSPGTPLTQYF
TGTGCCAGCAGTTCTCCGGGCACGCCCCTTACGCAGTATTTT
>15|TRBV7-2|-|TRBD2|TRBJ2-7
CASSLTTSGPYEQYF
TGTGCCAGCAGCTTAACGACTAGCGGCCCCTACGAGCAGTACTTC
>13|TRBV5-1|-|TRBD2|TRBJ2-7
CASRVAGAYEQYF
TGCGCCAGCAGGGTAGCGGGAGCGTACGAGCAGTACTTC
>13|TRBV7-9|-|-|TRBJ2-1
CASSVISGRSEFF
TGTGCCAGCAGCGTAATATCGGGCAGGTCAGAGTTCTTC
>15|TRBV10-3|-|-|TRBJ1-2
CATSPPNRDLSGYTF
TGTGCCACATCACCACCTAACAGGGACCTCTCAGGCTACACCTTC
>18|TRBV7-2|once|-|TRBJ1-2
CASSARAGEPSAGYGYTF
TGTGCCAGCAGCGCGAGAGCCGGGGAACCTTCGGCGGGCTATGGCTACACCTTC
>17|TRBV5-1|-|TRBD1|TRBJ1-6
CASSPTGQGVLGSPLHF
TGCGCCAGCAGCCCCACCGGACAGGGTGTTTTGGGATCACCCCTCCACTTT
>18|TRBV10-3|-|-|TRBJ2-3
CAISESAGPRAGADTQYF
TGTGCCATCAGTGAATCGGCAGGGCCTAGGGCGGGTGCAGATACGCAGTATTTT
>17|TRBV28|-|TRBD1|TRBJ2-3
CASSLGGTGDLGNTQYF
TGTGCCAGCAGTTTAGGGGGGACAGGGGATCTGGGGAATACGCAGTATTTT
>13|TRBV5-1|few|TRBD1|TRBJ1-2
CASGQGGEYGYTF
TGCGCCAGCGGACAGGGAGGGGAGTATGGCTACACCTTC
>15|TRBV19|-|TRBD1|TRBJ1-5
CASSREDRADQPQHF
TGTGCCAGTAGCCGGGAAGACAGGGCAGATCAGCCCCAGCATTTT
>16|TRBV4-3|-|-|TRBJ2-6
CASSQTINSGANVLTF
TGCGCCAGCAGCCAAACAATCAACTCTGGGGCCAACGTCCTGACTTTC
>14|TRBV7-2|-|-|TRBJ1-6
CASCHRQRNSPLHF
TGTGCCAGCTGCCACCGACAGCGGAATTCACCCCTCCACTTT
>14|TRBV13|many|TRBD1|TRBJ2-7
CASSFGQGSYEQYF
TGTGCCAGCAGCTTCGGACAGGGGTCCTACGAGCAGTACTTC
>15|TRBV15|many|TRBD2|TRBJ2-1
CATSTTGRGLYEQFF
TGTGCCACCAGCACAACCGGGAGGGGTTTATATGAGCAGTTCTTC
>13|TRBV15|-|-|TRBJ2-1
CATSRAPLGEQFF
TGTGCCACCAGCAGAGCCCCTCTTGGTGAGCAGTTCTTC
>14|TRBV25-1|-|-|TRBJ2-3
CASIGGMSTDTQYF
TGTGCCAGCATTGGGGGGATGAGCACAGATACGCAGTATTTT
>13|TRBV29-1|-|TRBD1|TRBJ1-1
CSVLGQINTEAFF
TGCAGCGTCCTGGGACAGATTAACACTGAAGCTTTCTTT
>11|TRBV20-1|-|-|TRBJ2-1
CSARSIDEQFF
TGCAGTGCTAGATCTATCGATGAGCAGTTCTTC
>12|TRBV6-6|-|TRBD1|TRBJ1-2
CASSSPGGGYTF
TGTGCCAGCAGTTCCCCAGGGGGAGGCTACACCTTC
>13|TRBV7-6|-|-|TRBJ2-7
CASSTGNSYEQYF
TGTGCCAGTAGCACGGGGAATTCCTACGAGCAGTACTTC
>13|TRBV5-1|-|TRBD2|TRBJ2-3
CASNSGSTDTQYF
TGCGCCAGCAATAGCGGGAGCACAGATACGCAGTATTTT
>15|TRBV3-1|-|-|TRBJ1-5
CASSPSGVRWQPQHF
TGTGCCAGCAGCCCCTCAGGGGTTAGATGGCAGCCCCAGCATTTT
>16|TRBV5-1|-|TRBD1|TRBJ2-2
CASSSTRGPGTGELFF
TGCGCCAGCAGCAGTACCAGGGGGCCGGGCACCGGGGAGCTGTTTTTT